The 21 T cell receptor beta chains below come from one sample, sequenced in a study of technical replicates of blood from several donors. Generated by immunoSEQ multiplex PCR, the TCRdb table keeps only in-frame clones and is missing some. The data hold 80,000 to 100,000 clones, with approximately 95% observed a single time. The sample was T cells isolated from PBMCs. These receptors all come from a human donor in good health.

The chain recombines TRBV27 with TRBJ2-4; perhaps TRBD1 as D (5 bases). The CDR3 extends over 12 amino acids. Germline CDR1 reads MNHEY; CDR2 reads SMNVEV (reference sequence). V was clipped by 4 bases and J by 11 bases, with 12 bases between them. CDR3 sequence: CASSSSGQVQYF. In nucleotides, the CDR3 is TGTGCCAGCAGTTCCTCTGGACAAGTTCAGTACTTC.

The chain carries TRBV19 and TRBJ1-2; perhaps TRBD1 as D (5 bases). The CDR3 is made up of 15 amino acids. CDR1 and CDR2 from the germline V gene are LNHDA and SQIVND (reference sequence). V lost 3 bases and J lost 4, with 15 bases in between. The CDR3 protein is CASSIRMTGGYGYTF. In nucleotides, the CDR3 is TGTGCCAGTAGTATCCGGATGACGGGGGGCTATGGCTACACCTTC.

DNA of the CDR3: TGTGCCAGCAGGGGGGTAGACAGGGAGTTGGTCGAAGAGACCCAGTACTTC. The encoded protein is CASRGVDRELVEETQYF. V is TRBV5-5 and J is TRBJ2-5; 7 bases align to TRBD1. The germline gives CDR1 SGHKS, CDR2 YYEKEE (reference sequence). The CDR3 extends over 17 amino acids. Trimming removed 5 bases from V and 3 bases from J; junction bases left unmatched: 16.

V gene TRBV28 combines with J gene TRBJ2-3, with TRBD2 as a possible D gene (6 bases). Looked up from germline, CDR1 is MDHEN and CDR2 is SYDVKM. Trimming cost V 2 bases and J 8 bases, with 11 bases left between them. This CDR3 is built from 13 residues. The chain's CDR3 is CASSLRAGTTQYF. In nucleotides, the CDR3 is TGTGCCAGCAGTTTAAGGGCGGGGACTACGCAGTATTTT.

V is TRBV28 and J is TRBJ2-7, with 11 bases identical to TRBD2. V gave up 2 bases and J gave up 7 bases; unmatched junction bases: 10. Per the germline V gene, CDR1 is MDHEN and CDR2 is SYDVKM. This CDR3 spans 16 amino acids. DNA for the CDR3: TGTGCCAGCAGTTTAACTAGCGGGGGCCGTTTTTTAGAGCAGTACTTC. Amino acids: CASSLTSGGRFLEQYF.

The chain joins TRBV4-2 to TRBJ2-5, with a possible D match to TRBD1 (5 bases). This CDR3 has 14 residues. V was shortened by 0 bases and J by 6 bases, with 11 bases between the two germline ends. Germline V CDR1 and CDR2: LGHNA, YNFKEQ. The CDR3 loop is CASSQEAGSQTQYF. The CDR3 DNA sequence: TGTGCCAGCAGCCAAGAGGCAGGGTCGCAGACCCAGTACTTC.

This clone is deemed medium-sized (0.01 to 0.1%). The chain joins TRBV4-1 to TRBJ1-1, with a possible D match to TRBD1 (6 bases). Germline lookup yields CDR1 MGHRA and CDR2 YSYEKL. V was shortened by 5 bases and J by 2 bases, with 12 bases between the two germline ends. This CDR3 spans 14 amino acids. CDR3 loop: CASSGRTENTEAFF. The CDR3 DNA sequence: TGCGCCAGCAGCGGACGGACAGAAAACACTGAAGCTTTCTTT.

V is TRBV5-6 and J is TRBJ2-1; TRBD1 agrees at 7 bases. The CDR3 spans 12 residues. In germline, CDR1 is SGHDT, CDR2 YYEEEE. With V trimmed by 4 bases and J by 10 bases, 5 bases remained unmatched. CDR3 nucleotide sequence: TGTGCCAGCAGCCGACAGGGAAACGAGCAGTTCTTC. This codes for CASSRQGNEQFF.

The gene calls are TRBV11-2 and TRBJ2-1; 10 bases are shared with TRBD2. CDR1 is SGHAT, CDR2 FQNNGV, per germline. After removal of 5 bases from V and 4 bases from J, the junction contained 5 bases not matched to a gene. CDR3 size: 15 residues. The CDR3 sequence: CASSLLAGPYNEQFF. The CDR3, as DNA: TGTGCCAGCAGCCTACTAGCGGGACCATACAATGAGCAGTTCTTC.

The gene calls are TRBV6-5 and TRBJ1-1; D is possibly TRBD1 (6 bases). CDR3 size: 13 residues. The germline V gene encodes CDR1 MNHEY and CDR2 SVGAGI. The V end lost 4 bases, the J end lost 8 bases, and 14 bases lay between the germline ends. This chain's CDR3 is CASSLAGGAEAFF. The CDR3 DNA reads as TGTGCCAGCAGTTTAGCGGGGGGGGCCGAAGCTTTCTTT.

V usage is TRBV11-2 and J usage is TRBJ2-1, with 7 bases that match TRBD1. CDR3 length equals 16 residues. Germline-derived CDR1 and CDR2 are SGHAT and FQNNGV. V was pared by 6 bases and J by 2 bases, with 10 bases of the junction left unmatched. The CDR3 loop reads CASRQLQGKAYNEQFF. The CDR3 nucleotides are TGTGCCAGCAGGCAGTTACAGGGGAAGGCCTACAATGAGCAGTTCTTC.

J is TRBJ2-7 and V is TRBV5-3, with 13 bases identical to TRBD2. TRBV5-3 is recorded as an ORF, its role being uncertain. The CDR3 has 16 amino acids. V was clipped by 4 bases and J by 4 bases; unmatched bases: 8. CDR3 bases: TGTGCCAGAAGCCCCCGACTAGCGGGGGGTTTATACGAGCAGTACTTC. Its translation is CARSPRLAGGLYEQYF.

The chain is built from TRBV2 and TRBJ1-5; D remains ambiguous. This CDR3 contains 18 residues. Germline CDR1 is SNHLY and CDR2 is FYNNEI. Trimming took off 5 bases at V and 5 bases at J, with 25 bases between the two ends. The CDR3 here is CASSPWRAVEKHHQPQHF. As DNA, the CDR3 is TGTGCCAGCAGTCCTTGGAGGGCCGTGGAAAAACACCATCAGCCCCAGCATTTT.

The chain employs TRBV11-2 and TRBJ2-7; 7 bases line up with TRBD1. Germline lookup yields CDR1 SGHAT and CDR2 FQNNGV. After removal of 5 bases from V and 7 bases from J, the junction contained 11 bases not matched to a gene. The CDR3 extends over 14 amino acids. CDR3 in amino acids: CASSTPRTGEEQYF. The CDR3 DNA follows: TGTGCCAGCAGCACCCCCCGGACAGGTGAAGAGCAGTACTTC.

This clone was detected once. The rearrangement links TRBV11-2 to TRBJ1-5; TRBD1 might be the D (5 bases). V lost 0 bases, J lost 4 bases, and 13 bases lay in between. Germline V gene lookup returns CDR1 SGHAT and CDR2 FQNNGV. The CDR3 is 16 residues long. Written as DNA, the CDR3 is TGTGCCAGCAGCTTAGATCTTCGGGGGGGTAATCAGCCCCAGCATTTT. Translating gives CASSLDLRGGNQPQHF.

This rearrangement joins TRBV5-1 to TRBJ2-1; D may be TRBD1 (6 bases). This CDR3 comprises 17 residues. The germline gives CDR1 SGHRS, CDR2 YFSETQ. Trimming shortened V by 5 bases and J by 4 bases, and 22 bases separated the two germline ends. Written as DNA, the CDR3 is TGCGCCAGCAGTTTTATGCCCGGGACACCTCCTTACAATGAGCAGTTCTTC. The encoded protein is CASSFMPGTPPYNEQFF.

CDR3 DNA sequence: TGTGCCAGCAGCTTCATGGGGGCGCTTAGATCAGAGCTGTTTTTT. It encodes CASSFMGALRSELFF. The chain joins TRBV5-6 to TRBJ2-2; D possibly corresponds to TRBD1 (6 bases). The length of the CDR3 is 15 residues. CDR1 is SGHDT and CDR2 is YYEEEE in the germline V gene. The ends were cut back, 2 bases at V and 11 bases at J, with 19 bases in the middle. The whole variable domain, filled in from reference TRBV5-6 and TRBJ2-2, reads DAGVTQSPTHLIKTRGQQVTLRCSPKSGHDTVSWYQQALGQGPQFIFQYYEEEERQRGNFPDRFSGHQFPNYSSELNVNALLLGDSALYLCASSFMGALRSELFFGEGSRLTVL.

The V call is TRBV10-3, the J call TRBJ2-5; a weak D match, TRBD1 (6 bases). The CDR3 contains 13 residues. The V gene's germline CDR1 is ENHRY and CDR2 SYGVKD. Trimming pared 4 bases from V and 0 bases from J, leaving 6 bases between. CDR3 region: CAISGDNQETQYF. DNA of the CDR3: TGTGCCATCAGTGGGGACAACCAAGAGACCCAGTACTTC.

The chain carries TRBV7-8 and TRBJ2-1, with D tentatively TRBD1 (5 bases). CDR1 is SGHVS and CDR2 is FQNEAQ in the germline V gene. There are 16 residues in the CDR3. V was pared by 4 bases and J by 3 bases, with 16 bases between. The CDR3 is CASSSQRVQDYNEQFF. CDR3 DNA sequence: TGTGCCAGCAGCTCCCAAAGAGTACAGGACTACAATGAGCAGTTCTTC.

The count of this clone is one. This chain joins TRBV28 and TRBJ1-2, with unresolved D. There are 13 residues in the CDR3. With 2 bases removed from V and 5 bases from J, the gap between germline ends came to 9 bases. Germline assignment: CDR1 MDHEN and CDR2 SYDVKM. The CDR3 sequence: CASSLGGGYGYTF. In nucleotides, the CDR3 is TGTGCCAGCAGTTTAGGCGGCGGTTATGGCTACACCTTC.

Here the CDR3 DNA reads TGCAGCGTTGATGTACAGGGTGCGGACAGCTCCTACAATGAGCAGTTCTTC. Encoded protein: CSVDVQGADSSYNEQFF. V is TRBV29-1 and J is TRBJ2-1; a weak D match, TRBD1 (6 bases). This CDR3 region has 17 residues. V dropped 3 bases and J dropped 0 bases, with 18 bases sitting between them. CDR1 SQVTM and CDR2 ANQGSEA come from the germline V gene.